This T cell receptor beta chain appears in the sequencing data of a study of blood T cell repertoires in COVID-19. For the study at large: The United States, Italy and Spain provided the acute and convalescent COVID-19 samples. PBMCs, B-cell-depleted T cells, or T cells were the source of the cDNA or gDNA that made up the material.

In the authors' methods: It was from reference gene primer amplification that nucleated cell counts were estimated. The protocol was immunoSEQ multiplex PCR, while the TCRdb copy is restricted to in-frame clones and leaves out a portion. D and trimming come from the DNA, and the V and J calls and clone size come from that table. The sample carries around 150,000 clones, 85% recorded once. The clonotype comes from a human donor with acute or convalescent COVID-19. The donor label of this sample is uncertain. Specimen: peripheral blood.

CDR3 DNA sequence: TGTGCCAGCAGCTTGGTGGGGGGAACTAATGAAAAACTGTTTTTT. This sequence encodes CASSLVGGTNEKLFF. The genes are TRBV5-4 and TRBJ1-4, with D possibly matching TRBD1 (5 bases). V dropped 0 bases and J dropped 1 base, with 7 bases sitting between them. Germline CDR1 is SGHNT and CDR2 is YYREEE (reference sequence). The CDR3 consists of 15 residues.